The T cell receptor (beta chain) under discussion was sequenced for a study of blood T cell repertoires in COVID-19. Study-wide background: There were acute and convalescent COVID-19 samples, and they came from the United States, Italy and Spain. The cDNA or gDNA used as material had been derived from T cells, B-cell-depleted T cells, or PBMCs.

Seattle's cohort entered during active infection and was followed longitudinally. Per the study methods: Using reference gene primer amplification, nucleated cell counts were estimated. This table comes from immunoSEQ multiplex PCR, and its TCRdb copy is limited to in-frame clones, with some not included. V and J calls and clone size are those listed in that table; D and trimming were worked out from the DNA. The data contain some 360,000 clones, roughly 89% of them singletons. The CDR3 is made up of 14 amino acids. Germline-derived CDR1 and CDR2 are LNHDA and SQIVND (reference sequence). V lost 6 bases, J lost 1 base, and 12 bases lay in between.

This receptor was identified in a woman aged 55-69 years with COVID-19, enrolled during active disease. The material sequenced was peripheral blood. The chain joins TRBV19 to TRBJ1-1; TRBD1 might be the D (6 bases). In DNA, the CDR3 is TGTGCCAGTAGGCCCGGACAGAAGAACACTGAAGCTTTCTTT. Its protein product is CASRPGQKNTEAFF.